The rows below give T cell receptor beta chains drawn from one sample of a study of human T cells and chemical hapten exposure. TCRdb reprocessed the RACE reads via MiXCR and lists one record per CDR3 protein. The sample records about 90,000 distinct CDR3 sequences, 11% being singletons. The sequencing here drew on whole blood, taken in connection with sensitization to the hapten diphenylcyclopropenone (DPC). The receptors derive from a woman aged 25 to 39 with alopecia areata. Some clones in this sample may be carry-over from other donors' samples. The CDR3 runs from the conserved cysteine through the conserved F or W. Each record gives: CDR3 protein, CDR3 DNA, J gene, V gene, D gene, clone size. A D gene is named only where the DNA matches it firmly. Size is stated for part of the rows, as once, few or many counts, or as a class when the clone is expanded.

CDR3: CASSGGNQPQHF
DNA: TGTGCCAGCAGCGGGGGTAATCAGCCCCAGCATTTT
J: TRBJ1-5
V: TRBV5-5
D: NA
size: NA

CDR3: CASSGTGISSYNEQFF
DNA: TGTGCCAGCAGTGGAACAGGGATTAGCTCCTACAATGAGCAGTTCTTC
J: TRBJ2-1
V: TRBV7-2
D: NA
size: many

CDR3: CASSLRLRPNTGELFF
DNA: TGTGCCAGCAGCTTGCGGCTGCGACCGAACACCGGGGAGCTGTTTTTT
J: TRBJ2-2
V: TRBV5-8
D: NA
size: few

CDR3: CASSQEVGGGNTEAFF
DNA: TGTGCCAGCAGCCAAGAGGTTGGTGGGGGGAACACTGAAGCTTTCTTT
J: TRBJ1-1
V: TRBV4-2
D: NA
size: many

CDR3: CSVDVSGNTIYF
DNA: TGCAGCGTTGATGTAAGCGGAAACACCATATATTTT
J: TRBJ1-3
V: TRBV29-1
D: NA
size: many

CDR3: CASSQGLADNTGELFF
DNA: TGTGCCAGCAGCCAGGGACTAGCGGATAACACCGGGGAGCTGTTTTTT
J: TRBJ2-2
V: TRBV5-4
D: TRBD2
size: many

CDR3: CSANGMDGDNQPQHF
DNA: TGCAGTGCTAACGGAATGGATGGGGACAATCAGCCCCAGCATTTT
J: TRBJ1-5
V: TRBV20-1
D: NA
size: many

CDR3: CASSQSSASYEQYF
DNA: TGTGCCAGCAGCCAATCTAGCGCGTCCTACGAGCAGTACTTC
J: TRBJ2-7
V: TRBV7-6
D: NA
size: many

CDR3: CASSFLAVRDEQFF
DNA: TGTGCCAGCAGTTTCCTGGCGGTCCGGGATGAGCAGTTCTTC
J: TRBJ2-1
V: TRBV28
D: NA
size: few

CDR3: CASRTGDHGNQPQHF
DNA: TGTGCCAGCAGAACAGGGGACCATGGCAATCAGCCCCAGCATTTT
J: TRBJ1-5
V: TRBV2
D: TRBD1
size: NA

CDR3: CASRLPGTDLFF
DNA: TGTGCCAGCAGACTCCCTGGGACGGACCTTTTTTTC
J: TRBJ2-4
V: TRBV6-6
D: NA
size: many

CDR3: CASRRDTLTGELFF
DNA: TGTGCCAGCAGGAGGGATACCCTCACCGGGGAGCTGTTTTTT
J: TRBJ2-2
V: TRBV27
D: NA
size: few

CDR3: CASSQPDVLATLGEKLFF
DNA: TGCGCCAGCAGCCAGCCCGATGTTCTTGCGACTCTGGGGGAAAAACTGTTTTTT
J: TRBJ1-4
V: TRBV4-1
D: NA
size: NA

CDR3: CASSLRLAGLDEQFF
DNA: TGTGCCAGCAGTTTGAGACTAGCGGGGTTGGATGAGCAGTTCTTC
J: TRBJ2-1
V: TRBV28
D: TRBD2
size: many

CDR3: CASSGRPYGYTF
DNA: TGTGCCAGCAGCGGGCGTCCCTATGGCTACACCTTC
J: TRBJ1-2
V: TRBV7-2
D: NA
size: many

CDR3: CSVEAGDSYEQYF
DNA: TGCAGCGTTGAAGCAGGCGATTCCTACGAGCAGTACTTC
J: TRBJ2-7
V: TRBV29-1
D: NA
size: NA

CDR3: CSARKATGELFF
DNA: TGCAGTGCTAGAAAGGCAACCGGGGAGCTGTTTTTT
J: TRBJ2-2
V: TRBV20-1
D: NA
size: NA

CDR3: CASSLWGGDQPQHF
DNA: TGTGCCAGCAGCTTGTGGGGCGGTGATCAGCCCCAGCATTTT
J: TRBJ1-5
V: TRBV5-5
D: NA
size: NA

CDR3: CSVRGAGTGETQYF
DNA: TGCAGTGTCCGGGGCGCGGGGACAGGAGAGACCCAGTACTTC
J: TRBJ2-5
V: TRBV20-1
D: TRBD1
size: many

CDR3: CASSLDPKGTSYTF
DNA: TGTGCCAGCAGCTTAGATCCGAAGGGTACAAGCTACACCTTC
J: TRBJ1-2
V: TRBV11-2
D: NA
size: many

CDR3: CASSARQGYEQYF
DNA: TGTGCCAGCAGCGCCAGACAGGGGTACGAGCAGTACTTC
J: TRBJ2-7
V: TRBV9
D: TRBD1
size: few

CDR3: CASTGRVSYTF
DNA: TGTGCCAGCACAGGACGCGTGAGCTACACCTTC
J: TRBJ1-2
V: TRBV28
D: NA
size: NA

CDR3: CASSQVLDYGYTF
DNA: TGCGCCAGCAGCCAAGTATTGGATTATGGCTACACCTTC
J: TRBJ1-2
V: TRBV4-1
D: NA
size: NA

CDR3: CASSPRLDSPLHF
DNA: TGTGCCAGCAGCCCCCGACTTGATTCACCCCTCCACTTT
J: TRBJ1-6
V: TRBV11-2
D: NA
size: many

CDR3: CASTQEGPKNIQYF
DNA: TGTGCCAGCACACAAGAGGGGCCCAAAAACATTCAGTACTTC
J: TRBJ2-4
V: TRBV7-9
D: NA
size: few

CDR3: CASSLTGVQPQHF
DNA: TGTGCCAGCAGCCTTACAGGGGTTCAGCCCCAGCATTTT
J: TRBJ1-5
V: TRBV6-1
D: TRBD1
size: many

CDR3: CASSVDGGSNQPQHF
DNA: TGTGCCAGCAGCGTAGATGGGGGAAGCAATCAGCCCCAGCATTTT
J: TRBJ1-5
V: TRBV9
D: NA
size: many

CDR3: CASSQAGDPTDTQYF
DNA: TGTGCCAGCAGCCAAGCGGGCGATCCCACAGATACGCAGTATTTT
J: TRBJ2-3
V: TRBV3-1
D: NA
size: NA

CDR3: CASRQGTGELFF
DNA: TGTGCCAGCAGACAGGGCACCGGGGAGCTGTTTTTT
J: TRBJ2-2
V: TRBV28
D: NA
size: few

CDR3: CSVIDSNTEAFF
DNA: TGCAGCGTCATCGACTCTAACACTGAAGCTTTCTTT
J: TRBJ1-1
V: TRBV29-1
D: NA
size: many

CDR3: CASSEGQGGTDTQYF
DNA: TGTGCCAGCAGTGAGGGACAGGGAGGCACAGATACGCAGTATTTT
J: TRBJ2-3
V: TRBV6-4
D: TRBD1
size: many

CDR3: CASSVTGTANAETQYF
DNA: TGTGCCAGCAGCGTAACCGGGACAGCCAATGCAGAGACCCAGTACTTC
J: TRBJ2-5
V: TRBV9
D: TRBD1
size: many

CDR3: CASKKGQGVTEAFF
DNA: TGTGCCAGCAAGAAGGGACAGGGTGTGACTGAAGCTTTCTTT
J: TRBJ1-1
V: TRBV27
D: TRBD1
size: many

CDR3: CASSVEPSSNQPQHF
DNA: TGTGCCAGCAGCGTAGAACCCTCTAGCAATCAGCCCCAGCATTTT
J: TRBJ1-5
V: TRBV9
D: NA
size: few

CDR3: CASRRTSGGFNEQFF
DNA: TGTGCCAGCAGACGAACTAGCGGGGGGTTCAATGAGCAGTTCTTC
J: TRBJ2-1
V: TRBV28
D: TRBD2
size: NA

CDR3: CASSQTQGWYTEAFF
DNA: TGCGCCAGCAGCCAAACACAGGGATGGTACACTGAAGCTTTCTTT
J: TRBJ1-1
V: TRBV4-3
D: NA
size: many

CDR3: CASSTRGVGTQYF
DNA: TGTGCCAGCAGCACCAGGGGGGTTGGGACCCAGTACTTC
J: TRBJ2-5
V: TRBV12-3/TRBV12-4
D: NA
size: many

CDR3: CASSQERVSGGALGETQYF
DNA: TGCGCCAGCAGCCAAGAAAGGGTTAGCGGGGGGGCCCTTGGAGAGACCCAGTACTTC
J: TRBJ2-5
V: TRBV4-1
D: TRBD2
size: NA

CDR3: CASSLGQGARGYTF
DNA: TGTGCCAGCAGTCTCGGACAGGGGGCGAGAGGCTACACCTTC
J: TRBJ1-2
V: TRBV6-2/TRBV6-3
D: TRBD1
size: NA

CDR3: CASSLELSGYGYTF
DNA: TGTGCCAGCAGCTTAGAATTATCCGGCTATGGCTACACCTTC
J: TRBJ1-2
V: TRBV7-8
D: NA
size: NA

CDR3: CASSRGYGYTF
DNA: TGTGCCAGCTCCCGGGGGTATGGCTACACCTTC
J: TRBJ1-2
V: TRBV18
D: NA
size: few

CDR3: CASRPDRANTEAFF
DNA: TGTGCCAGCAGGCCGGACAGGGCGAACACTGAAGCTTTCTTT
J: TRBJ1-1
V: TRBV6-2/TRBV6-3
D: TRBD1
size: many